This T cell receptor beta chain was observed in a study of tumor-infiltrating lymphocytes in primary liver carcinoma. Study-level information: Male and female patients aged 30 to 69 years made up the cohort.

From 20-30 mg of unsorted bulk tissue, DNA and RNA were co-extracted together. Each participant had primary liver carcinoma, and surgical resection was the treatment. Five distinct regions per tumor were sampled. Using a constant-region primer together with ProtoScript II reverse transcriptase, TCR beta cDNA was made from roughly 500 ng of total RNA. Each TCR beta library was derived from three nested multiplex PCR rounds that employed slightly modified ARM-PCR. With TRBV1-TRBV30 forward primers and a C-beta reverse primer, the first two PCR rounds were run for approximately 10 cycles each. MiXCR, run by TCRdb on the multiplex PCR reads, gives a single entry per CDR3 protein. The repertoire holds about 100,000 distinct CDR3 sequences, with about 62% as singletons. Trimming cost V 6 bases and J 9 bases, with 12 bases left between them. CDR1 MNHEY and CDR2 SVGAGI come from the germline V gene. CDR3 size: 11 residues.

Ten or more counts support this clonotype. The antigen remains unidentified. General study results and limits: Compared with blood, tumor repertoires held significantly more in their top 250 clones.

This clonotype originated in a woman aged 60-75 years with primary liver carcinoma and hepatitis B virus infection. The chain is built from TRBV6-5 and TRBJ2-7, with a tentative D call TRBD1 (5 bases). What was sequenced was liver tumor tissue from sampling region 2. Subset here: tumor region T2, inferior pole. The CDR3 sequence is CASRKGVWQYF. The CDR3, as DNA: TGTGCCAGCAGAAAAGGGGTCTGGCAGTACTTC.